The 30 T cell receptor beta chains in this list originate from one sample, sequenced in a study of control samples from healthy donors and cancer patients. Profiling relied on immunoSEQ multiplex PCR, and the TCRdb table lists in-frame clones only, not all of them. The sample lists more than 70,000 clones, roughly nine tenths seen once, with roughly 0.9% in the top ten. The sequenced sample consisted of blood. These receptors were taken from a woman aged 25 to 39 in good health.

The chain joins TRBV6-1 to TRBJ2-3, with a possible D match to TRBD1 (6 bases). There are 13 residues in the CDR3. V dropped 3 bases and J dropped 7 bases, with 11 bases sitting between them. Germline V gene data show CDR1 as MNHNS and CDR2 as SASEGT. In DNA form, the CDR3 reads TGTGCCAGCAGTGAGGGGGCCCCTAATACGCAGTATTTT. It is translated as CASSEGAPNTQYF.

The gene calls are TRBV27 and TRBJ2-7; tentative D call: TRBD1 (5 bases). The CDR3 contains 14 residues. V shed 5 bases and J shed 0 bases, with 11 bases lying between them. Germline V gene sequence: CDR1 MNHEY, CDR2 SMNVEV (reference sequence). The CDR3 spells CASSLDTGSYEQYF. CDR3 DNA: TGTGCCAGCAGTCTGGACACCGGCTCCTACGAGCAGTACTTC.

The gene calls are TRBV28 and TRBJ2-7; possibly TRBD1 for D (6 bases). The V gene's germline CDR1 is MDHEN and CDR2 SYDVKM. The CDR3 is made up of 14 amino acids. V was trimmed by 6 bases and J by 6 bases, leaving 18 bases between them. The CDR3 DNA sequence: TGTGCCAGCAGATCGACTGCAGGGGCGGGCGAGCAGTACTTC. It is translated as CASRSTAGAGEQYF.

V and J are TRBV19 and TRBJ2-3, with D perhaps given as TRBD1 or TRBD2 (6 bases each). The length of the CDR3 is 16 residues. The V gene lost 3 bases and the J gene lost 0 bases, with 13 bases spanning the gap. Germline-derived CDR1 and CDR2 are LNHDA and SQIVND (reference sequence). CDR3 sequence reads: CASSMGGRPSTDTQYF. Here the CDR3 DNA reads TGTGCCAGTAGTATGGGGGGCAGGCCTAGCACAGATACGCAGTATTTT.

This sequence joins TRBV4-2 and TRBJ1-6; D is uncertain. The CDR3 covers 19 residues. V was clipped by 0 bases and J by 4 bases, with 19 bases between them. Germline V gene data show CDR1 as LGHNA and CDR2 as YNFKEQ. The CDR3 DNA is TGTGCCAGCAGCCAAGATCAAGCAGCAGCACTGCTGTATAATTCACCCCTCCACTTT. Translated, it gives CASSQDQAAALLYNSPLHF.

The V gene is TRBV2, the J gene TRBJ2-1; D unclear. The germline CDR1 and CDR2 sequences are SNHLY and FYNNEI. This CDR3 is built from 17 residues. The V and J ends lost 5 bases and 2 bases respectively, with 19 bases between them. CDR3 bases: TGTGCCAGCAGTTTCCTACCCGGAACCCCGGCCTACAATGAGCAGTTCTTC. This sequence encodes CASSFLPGTPAYNEQFF.

This chain uses TRBV10-3 with TRBJ1-1, with D possibly matching TRBD1 (5 bases). Germline CDR1 is ENHRY and CDR2 is SYGVKD. The V end was cut by 10 bases, the J end by 7 bases, with 16 bases between. The CDR3 is 12 amino acids. The DNA of the CDR3 is TGTGCCACTCGACAGCCCTGGGGTGAAGCTTTCTTT. It is translated as CATRQPWGEAFF.

The chain has TRBV6-5 and TRBJ2-1; the match to TRBD2 covers 7 bases. CDR1 is MNHEY and CDR2 is SVGAGI in the germline V gene. The V gene end was trimmed by 6 bases and the J gene end by 2 bases; junction bases not matched to a gene: 7. The CDR3 spans 15 residues. Written as DNA, the CDR3 is TGTGCCAGCAGCACTAGCGTTACCCCCTACAATGAGCAGTTCTTC. Protein product: CASSTSVTPYNEQFF.

This clone was seen only a few times. The chain combines TRBV6-4 with TRBJ1-2; weak D call: TRBD1 (6 bases). The ends were cut back, 4 bases at V and 7 bases at J, with 19 bases in the middle. The CDR3 is 15 amino acids. Germline values: CDR1 MRHNA, CDR2 SNTAGT. CDR3 bases: TGTGCCAGCAGTGGATCTCCAGGGGCCTCAGGTGGCTACACCTTC. Its translation is CASSGSPGASGGYTF.

The chain carries TRBV5-5 and TRBJ2-1, with D possibly being TRBD1 (8 bases). The germline gives CDR1 SGHKS, CDR2 YYEKEE (reference sequence). Trimming took 9 bases from V and 5 from J, leaving 21 bases between them. The CDR3 extends over 15 amino acids. The CDR3 here is CATQGAAGVNNEQFF. Written as DNA, the CDR3 is TGTGCCACCCAGGGGGCGGCGGGAGTAAACAATGAGCAGTTCTTC.

The chain employs TRBV28 and TRBJ2-1; 9 bases agree with TRBD1. This CDR3 spans 14 amino acids. Trimming at V came to 6 bases and at J to 9 bases, leaving 9 bases not matched to a gene. Germline CDR1 and CDR2: MDHEN and SYDVKM. The CDR3 loop reads CASSPGQGQGEQFF. The CDR3 DNA is TGTGCCAGCAGCCCCGGACAGGGGCAGGGTGAGCAGTTCTTC. Full variable domain (rest looked up from reference TRBV28 and TRBJ2-1): DVKVTQSSRYLVKRTGEKVFLECVQDMDHENMFWYRQDPGLGLRLIYFSYDVKMKEKGDIPEGYSVSREKKERFSLILESASTNQTSMYLCASSPGQGQGEQFFGPGTRLTVL.

The CDR3 DNA reads TGTGCCAGCAGCCAAGGCGGGTGGGCACCCCTCCACTTT. Translated: CASSQGGWAPLHF. J is TRBJ1-6 and V is TRBV3-1 (or the pseudogene TRBV3-2); unclear D gene. Trimming pared 1 base from V and 11 bases from J, leaving 9 bases between. Germline loops: CDR1 LGHDT, CDR2 YNNKEL (reference sequence). CDR3 size: 13 residues.

This sequence joins TRBV7-9 and TRBJ1-6; 9 positions agree with TRBD1. Germline V gene lookup returns CDR1 SEHNR and CDR2 FQNEAQ (reference sequence). V trimming: 5 bases; J trimming: 3 bases; junction bases outside the gene matches: 5. This CDR3 region has 16 residues. The CDR3 region is CASSHGQGFYNSPLHF. The CDR3 DNA is TGTGCCAGCAGCCACGGACAGGGGTTCTATAATTCACCCCTCCACTTT.

The V call is TRBV3-1 (or the pseudogene TRBV3-2), the J call TRBJ1-4; 10 bases map to TRBD1. Germline-derived CDR1 and CDR2 are LGHDT and YNNKEL (reference sequence). This CDR3 has 15 residues. J lost 5 bases, V lost 4 bases, and 4 bases had no gene match. This CDR3 reads CASSPVTGGNEKLFF. The CDR3 region has the DNA TGTGCCAGCAGCCCGGTGACAGGGGGCAATGAAAAACTGTTTTTT.

The count of this clone is one. The V and J genes are TRBV18 and TRBJ1-6; D gene unclear. Germline V gene lookup returns CDR1 KGHSH and CDR2 LQKENI. V lost 5 bases to trimming and J lost 13 bases, with 15 bases between them. The CDR3 runs to 13 residues. The CDR3 DNA follows: TGTGCCAGCTCAAACGGACGGGAAGGGCCCCTCCACTTT. Translation: CASSNGREGPLHF.

The chain is built from TRBV9 and TRBJ1-4; D may be TRBD1 (5 bases). Trimming took off 3 bases at V and 8 bases at J, with 17 bases between the two ends. There are 15 residues in the CDR3. Germline lookup yields CDR1 SGDLS and CDR2 YYNGEE. DNA of the CDR3: TGTGCCAGCAGCGCCGCGGGCAGGGTTAGCGAAAAACTGTTTTTT. Protein: CASSAAGRVSEKLFF.

This chain uses TRBV6-1 with TRBJ2-1; possibly TRBD1 for D (7 bases). Per the germline V gene, CDR1 is MNHNS and CDR2 is SASEGT. The CDR3 runs 16 residues. Trimming shortened V by 4 bases and J by 2 bases, and 15 bases separated the two germline ends. The CDR3 is CASSAGWRGPYNEQFF. In nucleotides, the CDR3 is TGTGCCAGCAGTGCAGGATGGAGGGGGCCCTACAATGAGCAGTTCTTC.

The chain recombines TRBV5-1 with TRBJ1-2, with 7 bases that match TRBD1. The CDR3 sequence is 15 residues long. Looked up from germline, CDR1 is SGHRS and CDR2 is YFSETQ. V was clipped by 5 bases and J by 5 bases; unmatched bases: 12. CDR3 amino acids: CASSPDEGAAYGYTF. As DNA, the CDR3 is TGCGCCAGCAGTCCGGATGAGGGGGCGGCGTATGGCTACACCTTC.

V is TRBV11-2 and J is TRBJ2-7; the D is unclear. Trimming removed 1 base from V and 5 bases from J, with 9 bases in between. The CDR3 runs to 13 residues. CDR1 is SGHAT and CDR2 is FQNNGV in the germline V gene. Written as DNA, the CDR3 is TGTGCCAGCAGCTTAGGAATAGGGAACGAGCAGTACTTC. It translates to CASSLGIGNEQYF.

The chain recombines TRBV16 with TRBJ2-4; D might be TRBD2 (5 bases). The germline V gene encodes CDR1 KGHSY and CDR2 FQNENV. Trimming stripped 4 bases from V and 0 bases from J, with 13 bases between. The CDR3 has 16 amino acids. The DNA for the CDR3 is TGTGCCAGCAGCCCCCGAGAGGGAATAGCCAAAAACATTCAGTACTTC. The encoded protein is CASSPREGIAKNIQYF.

The chain couples TRBV7-2 to TRBJ2-3; D not resolved. Germline V gene lookup returns CDR1 SGHTA and CDR2 FQGNSA. The CDR3 has 12 amino acids. With 1 base removed from V and 6 bases from J, the gap between germline ends came to 5 bases. CDR3: CASSLVGDTQYF. CDR3 in DNA: TGTGCCAGCAGCTTAGTCGGGGATACGCAGTATTTT. The full variable domain, its missing parts supplied by reference TRBV7-2 and TRBJ2-3, is GAGVSQSPSNKVTEKGKDVELRCDPISGHTALYWYRQSLGQGLEFLIYFQGNSAPDKSGLPSDRFSAERTGGSVSTLTIQRTQQEDSAVYLCASSLVGDTQYFGPGTRLTVL.

V is TRBV5-5 and J is TRBJ2-3, with 9 bases matching TRBD1. V shed 4 bases, J shed 0 bases, and the junction held 18 bases outside the gene matches. Per the germline V gene, CDR1 is SGHKS and CDR2 is YYEKEE (reference sequence). The CDR3 has 20 residues. CDR3 amino acids: CASSLTGGQGTLASTDTQYF. CDR3 DNA sequence: TGTGCCAGCAGCCTCACGGGGGGACAGGGAACGCTAGCTAGCACAGATACGCAGTATTTT.

CDR3 DNA: TGTGCCAGTAGTCCCGAGGGACCTTTGTCACAGCCCCAGCATTTT. This codes for CASSPEGPLSQPQHF. The rearrangement uses TRBV19 and TRBJ1-5, with D possibly matching TRBD1 (5 bases). Trimming stripped 5 bases from V and 7 bases from J, with 18 bases between. CDR1 is LNHDA, CDR2 SQIVND, per germline (reference sequence). The CDR3 is 15 amino acids.

The chain uses TRBV27 and TRBJ1-6, with 8 bases lining up with TRBD1. The CDR3 has 15 amino acids. Germline V gene sequence: CDR1 MNHEY, CDR2 SMNVEV (reference sequence). V trimming: 6 bases; J trimming: 12 bases; junction bases outside the gene matches: 13. In DNA, the CDR3 is TGTGCCAGCAGAGAAGACAGGGGCGGGTTAAGACCCCTCCACTTT. It encodes CASREDRGGLRPLHF.

The chain carries TRBV3-1 (or the pseudogene TRBV3-2) and TRBJ1-1; the D is unclear. Trimming shortened V by 1 base and J by 8 bases, and 11 bases separated the two germline ends. There are 13 residues in the CDR3. Looked up from germline, CDR1 is LGHDT and CDR2 is YNNKEL (reference sequence). The CDR3 DNA follows: TGTGCCAGCAGCCAAGCAGTGGTGGGCGAAGCTTTCTTT. Protein: CASSQAVVGEAFF.

The chain combines TRBV27 with TRBJ1-3; perhaps TRBD1 as D (5 bases). The CDR3 runs to 16 residues. V was trimmed by 5 bases and J by 2 bases, leaving 16 bases between them. From germline, CDR1 is MNHEY and CDR2 SMNVEV (reference sequence). CDR3 nucleotides: TGTGCCAGCAGTCCCGGGACGGGAGGGGCTGGAAACACCATATATTTT. Protein product: CASSPGTGGAGNTIYF.

The chain carries TRBV7-2 and TRBJ2-1; TRBD2 matches 8 bases. CDR3 length equals 15 residues. Trimming removed 5 bases from V and 8 bases from J; junction bases left unmatched: 11. Germline CDR1 is SGHTA and CDR2 is FQGNSA. CDR3 sequence (DNA): TGTGCCAGCAGCCACCGGGGGGGTCCGCCTCATGAGCAGTTCTTC. Amino acid sequence: CASSHRGGPPHEQFF. Together with reference TRBV7-2 and TRBJ2-1, the CDR3 gives the full variable domain: GAGVSQSPSNKVTEKGKDVELRCDPISGHTALYWYRQSLGQGLEFLIYFQGNSAPDKSGLPSDRFSAERTGGSVSTLTIQRTQQEDSAVYLCASSHRGGPPHEQFFGPGTRLTVL.

The chain joins TRBV6-1 to TRBJ1-5; a possible D gene is TRBD1 (5 bases). Germline V gene data show CDR1 as MNHNS and CDR2 as SASEGT. The V end was cut by 2 bases, the J end by 0 bases, with 11 bases between. CDR3 length equals 16 residues. CDR3 in amino acids: CASSESLGHSNQPQHF. In nucleotides, the CDR3 is TGTGCCAGCAGTGAAAGCCTCGGACATAGCAATCAGCCCCAGCATTTT.

The V call is TRBV5-6, the J call TRBJ2-1; D is possibly TRBD1 (5 bases). The CDR3 extends over 12 amino acids. Germline V gene sequence: CDR1 SGHDT, CDR2 YYEEEE. Trimming pared 0 bases from V and 12 bases from J, leaving 10 bases between. The CDR3 sequence: CASSLGGPRQFF. The CDR3 nucleotides read TGTGCCAGCAGCTTGGGGGGCCCCCGGCAGTTCTTC.

The chain employs TRBV6-1 and TRBJ2-1; TRBD2 matches 15 bases. In germline, CDR1 is MNHNS, CDR2 SASEGT. V shed 4 bases and J 8 bases; nucleotides not matched to a gene: 6. The CDR3 length is 16 residues. CDR3 bases: TGTGCCAGCAGTGCGGGACTAGCGGGGGGTGAAGATGAGCAGTTCTTC. Encoded protein: CASSAGLAGGEDEQFF.